This TCR beta chain was retrieved from a study of blood T cell repertoires in COVID-19. Study context: Sites in the United States, Italy and Spain provided acute and convalescent COVID-19 samples. Nucleic acid was either cDNA or gDNA, and it came from T cells, B-cell-depleted T cells, or PBMCs.

Original analysis: For nucleated cells, counts were estimated from reference gene primer amplification. Sequencing used immunoSEQ multiplex PCR; TCRdb keeps in-frame clones, though not all of them. For V, J and clone size, that table is used; D and trimming come from the DNA. The profile shows 230,000 or so clones, around 83% of them singletons. From germline, CDR1 is SGHTA and CDR2 FQGNSA. V lost 4 bases and J lost 5, with 9 bases in between. There are 13 residues in the CDR3. The source of this sequence is a man between 35 and 55 years old who had recovered from COVID-19. The source material was peripheral blood. The rearrangement joins TRBV7-2 to TRBJ2-1, with a tentative D call TRBD1 (5 bases). Here the CDR3 reads CASSSTVNNEQFF. The CDR3 coding sequence is TGTGCCAGCAGCTCGACAGTGAACAATGAGCAGTTCTTC.